Sequencing of this TCR beta chain was carried out in a study of OX40 agonist ivuxolimab in advanced cancers. Some clones are missing from TCRdb's copy, which holds only in-frame ones; the method was immunoSEQ multiplex PCR. This sample has 65,000 to 95,000 clones; roughly 92% occur once, and the top ten carry 11%. From germline, CDR1 is SGHKS and CDR2 YYEKEE (reference sequence). V lost 0 bases and J 2 bases, leaving 9 bases between the germline ends. There are 14 residues in the CDR3. General study points: Averaging showed that CD8+ T cells had more expanded clones than CD4+ did.

As concerns this clone: Its antigen is undetermined.

The clonotype comes from an adult with an advanced solid tumor such as melanoma, head and neck, liver or kidney cancer. The sample was CD4+ or CD8+ T cells sorted from blood, taken in a trial of the OX40 agonist ivuxolimab. V and J are TRBV5-5 and TRBJ2-7; D is perhaps TRBD1 (6 bases). The CDR3 spells CASSLEGVPYEQYF. In nucleotides, the CDR3 is TGTGCCAGCAGCTTGGAGGGGGTCCCCTACGAGCAGTACTTC.